The clone carrying this T cell receptor (beta chain) was found a few times. Its antigen is not identified. This sample was included in a study of CD8 T cells in ankylosing spondylitis. Findings and caveats of the study: Disease-linked clones were CD8+ and relatively rare in peripheral blood. Earlier authors reported some of these motif variants in reactive arthritis synovial fluid and blood. Significant enrichment of disease-linked clones was reported in matched ankylosing spondylitis synovial fluid. The study identified a TCR beta motif of 7 or 8 highly homologous variants that appeared characteristic of ankylosing spondylitis blood.

5'-RACE, quantitative and with molecular barcodes, yielded the TCR beta libraries. TCRdb recomputed calls from the 5' RACE reads with MiXCR, one row per CDR3 protein. The data hold over 600,000 distinct CDR3 sequences, with around 20% observed a single time. Between the trimmed V and J ends, which lost 0 bases and 2 bases, there was a span of 14 bases. CDR1 is SGHTA and CDR2 is FQGNSA in the germline V gene. This CDR3 comprises 17 residues. The origin of this receptor is a male donor with ankylosing spondylitis. The sequenced material came from blood, either unsorted or a sorted T cell fraction (not recorded which). The chain couples TRBV7-2 to TRBJ2-1; TRBD2 might be the D (7 bases). CDR3 coding DNA: TGTGCCAGCAGCTTAGCGCCTCGGGGGGCTACCTACAATGAGCAGTTCTTC. This sequence encodes CASSLAPRGATYNEQFF. Based on the CDR3 plus reference TRBV7-2 and TRBJ2-1, the full variable domain is GAGVSQSPSNKVTEKGKDVELRCDPISGHTALYWYRQSLGQGLEFLIYFQGNSAPDKSGLPSDRFSAERTGGSVSTLTIQRTQQEDSAVYLCASSLAPRGATYNEQFFGPGTRLTVL.